Described below is a single T cell receptor beta chain sequence and its context. This sample is part of a study of blood T cell repertoires in COVID-19. Looking at the study overall: PBMCs, B-cell-depleted T cells, or T cells were the source of the cDNA or gDNA that made up the material.

In the original workflow: Amplification of reference gene primers provided the estimated nucleated cell counts. Sequencing was performed with immunoSEQ multiplex PCR; in TCRdb, only in-frame clones are kept and a portion is missing. V, J and clone size are those of that table, while D and trimming were read from the DNA. The sample carries 150,000 to 200,000 clones, 76% recorded once. This CDR3 has 15 amino acids. Germline V gene lookup returns CDR1 MDHEN and CDR2 SYDVKM. V lost 7 bases to trimming and J lost 7 bases, with 17 bases between them. The source of this sequence is a woman aged 45-60 years with acute COVID-19. The sequencing sample was made of PBMCs or T cells enriched from blood (not recorded which). The chain uses TRBV28 and TRBJ1-6; unclear D gene. CDR3 in amino acids: CASIPRGKRNSPLHF. Here the CDR3 DNA reads TGTGCCAGCATTCCCCGGGGAAAGAGAAATTCACCCCTCCACTTT.